Listed below are T cell receptor beta chains from one sample, sequenced in a study of T cells after yellow fever vaccination. One entry per CDR3 protein results from TCRdb running MiXCR on the 5' RACE reads. This table has a few hundred thousand distinct CDR3 sequences, under 15% appearing once. The sequenced sample was CD4+ T cells sorted from PBMCs, obtained 15 days after the yellow fever booster vaccination. The receptors were sampled from a young man who received the YFV17D yellow fever vaccine. Each CDR3 is given with its conserved first and last residue. The D gene is left open where the match is weak. Clone sizes are given selectively: once, few, many, or a class where the clone is expanded.

D gene,V gene,J gene,clone size,CDR3 DNA,CDR3 protein
-,TRBV3-1,TRBJ1-2,-,TGTGCCAGCAGCCGAAGTGGGTTACAGAAGTATGGCTACACCTTC,CASSRSGLQKYGYTF
TRBD2,TRBV5-1,TRBJ2-3,-,TGCGCCAGCCTAGCGGGGCTGAACACAGATACGCAGTATTTT,CASLAGLNTDTQYF
-,TRBV11-2,TRBJ1-2,few,TGTGCCAGCAGCCCCCGGAGCGGGGACCCCTATGGCTACACCTTC,CASSPRSGDPYGYTF
TRBD2,TRBV20-1,TRBJ2-5,few,TGCAGTGCCCCGGGACTAGACCAAGAGACCCAGTACTTC,CSAPGLDQETQYF
-,TRBV6-1,TRBJ1-1,-,TGTGCCAGCATCAAACAGGAGAACACTGAAGCTTTCTTT,CASIKQENTEAFF
-,TRBV7-2,TRBJ1-1,-,TGTGCCAGCAGCACGGGACCGAACACTGAAGCTTTCTTT,CASSTGPNTEAFF
TRBD2,TRBV4-1,TRBJ2-1,many,TGCGCCAGCAGGGCTGGACTAGCGGGGGACAATGAGCAGTTCTTC,CASRAGLAGDNEQFF
TRBD1,TRBV10-3,TRBJ1-2,-,TGTGCCATCAGTGACAACAGGGGGCTGGTTGGCTACACCTTC,CAISDNRGLVGYTF
-,TRBV19,TRBJ2-7,few,TGTGCCAGTAGTAATTTGGACTCAAGGACCTACGAGCAGTACTTC,CASSNLDSRTYEQYF
-,TRBV20-1,TRBJ2-3,few,TGCAGTGCTAGGGGGTATCAGGGGACGAGCCCTCTCACAGATACGCAGTATTTT,CSARGYQGTSPLTDTQYF
-,TRBV7-9,TRBJ2-3,-,TGTGCCAGCAGCTGGGCTGAGGGAGATACGCAGTATTTT,CASSWAEGDTQYF
-,TRBV6-2/TRBV6-3,TRBJ1-2,-,TGTGCCAGCAGTTACGGGCCAGGGGATGGCTACACCTTC,CASSYGPGDGYTF
-,TRBV29-1,TRBJ1-1,-,TGCAGCGTCTCAAGGACGGAGGACACTGAAGCTTTCTTT,CSVSRTEDTEAFF
TRBD2,TRBV20-1,TRBJ2-3,many,TGCAGTGCCGGACTAGCGGGGGGTAGCACAGATACGCAGTATTTT,CSAGLAGGSTDTQYF
-,TRBV6-1,TRBJ1-2,few,TGTGCCAGCTCCAGCCCTTTCTATGGCTACACCTTC,CASSSPFYGYTF
-,TRBV5-5,TRBJ1-4,-,TGTGCCAGCAGCTGGGGAAAATGGCGTGAAAAACTGTTTTTT,CASSWGKWREKLFF